This T cell receptor beta chain was observed in a study of T cells in Graves' hyperthyroidism and ophthalmopathy (dated by TCRdb to the late 2010s). Context from the whole study: Peripheral blood was sampled at the time of initial diagnosis, prior to any treatment. To identify TCR V-J signatures that set the groups apart, the researchers used a discovery cohort of about a hundred patients, made up of roughly 40 with Graves' ophthalmopathy and about 59 with stable Graves' hyperthyroidism. Prospective prediction of ophthalmopathy was tested in an independent validation cohort of 18 to 20 hyperthyroidism patients and 17 patients who later progressed to ophthalmopathy. For training and testing, the 100 or so patients in the discovery cohort were randomly divided in a 7:3 ratio. In several Graves' hyperthyroidism patients, the study also compared T-cell repertoires from thyroid tissue with T-cell repertoires from blood. After sampling, hyperthyroidism patients received methimazole starting at 30 mg daily, and ophthalmopathy patients received high-dose intravenous methylprednisolone. According to the paper, TCR Vbeta CDR3 sequencing was carried out on approximately 140 peripheral blood samples, which came from 40 to 45 ophthalmopathy, around 75 hyperthyroidism and roughly 17 progressor patients. What the research found in general, with its limitations: No statistical method was used to fix the sample size in advance, and group allocation was not hidden from the investigators. Blood samples also contained most of the expanded thyroid clonotypes (frequency above 0.001), which suggests that blood repertoires may reflect thyroid immune responses. Ophthalmopathy was separated from stable hyperthyroidism by a 13 V-J signature model, with around 88% sensitivity and about 81% specificity obtained in cross-validation and 80%/75% obtained in testing. In validation, progression to ophthalmopathy was predicted by the model with 70% to 71% sensitivity and 72.22% specificity, a median of about 6.8 months before onset.

This clonotype appeared many times. Its antigen remains undetermined. Per-base qualities were not stored, and no clone one base away is much larger. CDR1 and CDR2, looked up from the germline V gene (reference sequence), are SEHNR and FQNEAQ. Trimming takes 5 bases from V and 9 bases from J, and the germline ends sit 13 bases apart. Reading from cysteine to phenylalanine, the CDR3 counts 12 amino acids. CDR3 DNA is the only sequence kept; it has 36 bases, read in frame from the first base. The TCR beta CDR3 regions were amplified from the RNA transcripts. A first-round RT-PCR of the TCR CDR3 used the HTBI primer set with the Qiagen OneStep RT-PCR kit. Libraries were constructed in a second round of multiplex PCR, after which size selection and purification were performed. Sequencing of the libraries was done on an Illumina HiSeq2000 using paired-end 100 bp reads. Concerning the study's data processing: SOAPnuke was used to process the raw data, removing reads that contained adapters or uncalled bases, had a mean Phred below 15, or lacked an exact match to the constant primer or identifier. COPE v1.2.5 was used to merge the high-quality paired reads, and each unique nucleotide sequence was defined as a clonotype. MiTCR v1.1 was used to align clonotypes to the IMGT TRBV, TRBD and TRBJ reference segments. The analysis included only V-J combinations with a frequency above 0.0001, which together covered 99% to 99.2% of the repertoires. The TCS score was defined as F50 (clonal expansion) divided by E x V (chaos), with BLOSUM62-based TCRdist calculated between CDR3 peptides within each V-J. Welch's t-statistics and random forest reduced roughly 530 V-J features to 10 to 15, which were used in a naive Bayes classifier (R e1071). TCRdb redid the processing of the public reads, applying fastp at Q25 and MiXCR, and retained in-frame beta chains. Each record represents a unique CDR3 protein, reported with the most common genes and DNA among its rows. These V and J calls rely on TCRdb rather than the paper's analysis. Across this sample there are a few hundred thousand distinct CDR3 sequences, with around a fifth seen only once. About 50% of the sample is taken by the ten largest.

Graves' hyperthyroidism was defined as stable when no progression to ophthalmopathy occurred over 18 months of follow-up. Hyperthyroidism patients were aged 18 to 65 years and newly diagnosed, with disease duration of less than 2 months. Patients with uncontrolled infections, other autoimmune diseases, pregnancy or lactation were excluded. Diagnoses relied on clinical symptoms, serum thyroxine and TRAb, thyroid ultrasound and orbital computed tomography. Ficoll-Paque density gradient centrifugation was used to isolate PBMCs from 9.5 to 10 ml of fresh peripheral blood. Total RNA was extracted using Trizol reagent, and RNA quality was assessed on an Agilent 2100 Bioanalyzer.

The chain uses TRBV7-9 and TRBJ2-5; no confident D gene assignment can be made. The receptor's source is a woman aged 45-59 years with Graves' hyperthyroidism. Sequencing used blood. The bases read TGTGCCAGCAGCGCCAACCTCGGAGCCCAGTACTTC. Its coded protein is CASSANLGAQYF.